One TCR beta chain is described in this entry. These data are taken from a study of blood T cell repertoires in COVID-19. On the study more broadly: T cells, B-cell-depleted T cells, or PBMCs provided the cDNA or gDNA that served as material.

The germline V gene encodes CDR1 SGHDT and CDR2 YYEEEE. CDR3 length equals 15 residues. V gave up 7 bases and J gave up 7 bases, with 20 bases separating them. As originally analysed: Estimation of nucleated cell counts relied on the amplification of reference gene primers. Here immunoSEQ multiplex PCR was the method, and the copy in TCRdb shows in-frame clones only, minus some. The V and J calls and the clone size are those of that table, but D and trimming were determined from the DNA. This sample carries fewer than 25,000 clones, roughly nine tenths of them seen once, and the ten largest clones take 8%.

The sample was peripheral blood. This clonotype was obtained from a human donor in a cohort sampled during active COVID-19. This rearrangement joins TRBV5-6 to TRBJ2-2, with D possibly TRBD2 on 6 matching bases. This chain's CDR3 is CASSRRREKSGELFF. CDR3 in DNA: TGTGCCAGCTCGAGGAGGAGGGAGAAAAGCGGGGAGCTGTTTTTT.